The 4 T cell receptor beta chains below were found in one sample sequenced in a study of blood T cell repertoires in COVID-19. Libraries were prepared by immunoSEQ multiplex PCR; TCRdb keeps only in-frame clonotypes and omits some of them. Of around 230,000 clones listed, about 85% are singletons. The sample consisted of peripheral blood. The receptors here all came from a woman aged 80 or older with acute or convalescent COVID-19.

The genes are TRBV6-5 and TRBJ2-3, with 10 bases identical to TRBD2. The CDR3 contains 15 residues. Unmatched junction bases numbered 7, after V lost 6 bases and J lost 4 bases. The V gene's germline CDR1 is MNHEY and CDR2 SVGAGI. The chain's CDR3 is CASSPGLAMADTQYF. The CDR3 nucleotides read TGTGCCAGCAGCCCGGGACTAGCGATGGCAGATACGCAGTATTTT.

The V and J genes are TRBV6-2 or TRBV6-3 and TRBJ1-1, with 7 bases aligning to TRBD1. The CDR3 runs to 16 residues. V trimming: 3 bases; J trimming: 1 base; junction bases outside the gene matches: 8. Germline V gene lookup returns CDR1 MNHEY and CDR2 SVGEGT. The chain's CDR3 is CASSYPKGQPNTEAFF. The DNA of the CDR3 is TGTGCCAGCAGTTATCCAAAGGGACAGCCGAACACTGAAGCTTTCTTT.

The chain carries TRBV18 and TRBJ1-2, with 9 bases fitting TRBD1. The CDR3 contains 14 residues. J lost 4 bases, V lost 4 bases, and 4 bases had no gene match. The V gene's germline CDR1 is KGHSH and CDR2 LQKENI. The DNA for the CDR3 is TGTGCCAGCTCACAACAGGGGGCGGGCTATGGCTACACCTTC. Translating gives CASSQQGAGYGYTF.

For the CDR3, the DNA is TGCAGCGTTGAGATCAGGGGGGCCGGAGGAGATACGCAGTATTTT. Protein product: CSVEIRGAGGDTQYF. The chain couples TRBV29-1 to TRBJ2-3, with D perhaps TRBD1 (7 bases). Per germline, CDR1 SQVTM and CDR2 ANQGSEA. The length of the CDR3 is 15 residues. Trimming cost V 3 bases and J 5 bases, with 18 bases left between them.